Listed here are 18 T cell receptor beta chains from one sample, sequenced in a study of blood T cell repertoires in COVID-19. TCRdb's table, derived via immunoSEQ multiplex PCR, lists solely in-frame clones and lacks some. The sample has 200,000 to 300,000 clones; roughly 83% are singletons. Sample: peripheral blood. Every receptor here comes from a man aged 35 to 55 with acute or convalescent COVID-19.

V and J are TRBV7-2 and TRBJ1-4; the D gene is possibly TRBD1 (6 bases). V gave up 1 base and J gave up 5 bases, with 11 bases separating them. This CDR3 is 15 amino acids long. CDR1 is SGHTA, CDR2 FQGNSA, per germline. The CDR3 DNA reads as TGTGCCAGCAGCTTAGTTGGGGGCTCCAATGAAAAACTGTTTTTT. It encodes CASSLVGGSNEKLFF.

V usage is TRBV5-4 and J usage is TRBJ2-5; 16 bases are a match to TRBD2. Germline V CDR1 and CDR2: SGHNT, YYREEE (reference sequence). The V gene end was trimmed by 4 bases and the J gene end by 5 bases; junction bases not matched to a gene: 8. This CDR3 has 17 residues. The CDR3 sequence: CASSPGTSGRVIETQYF. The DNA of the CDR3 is TGTGCCAGCAGCCCCGGGACTAGCGGGAGGGTCATCGAGACCCAGTACTTC.

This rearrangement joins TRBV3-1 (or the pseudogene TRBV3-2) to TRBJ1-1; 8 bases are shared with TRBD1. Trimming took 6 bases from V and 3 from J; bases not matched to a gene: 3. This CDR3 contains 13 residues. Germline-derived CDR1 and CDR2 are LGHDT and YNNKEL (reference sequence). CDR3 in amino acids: CASSLDRDTEAFF. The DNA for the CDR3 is TGTGCCAGCAGTCTGGACAGGGACACTGAAGCTTTCTTT.

The chain's CDR3 is CASSFLGQGVQETQYF. CDR3 coding DNA: TGTGCCAGCAGTTTCCTGGGACAGGGGGTACAAGAGACCCAGTACTTC. The chain combines TRBV27 with TRBJ2-5; 11 bases agree with TRBD1. Germline trimming cut 3 bases from V and 2 bases from J; bases unmatched to any gene: 5. Looked up from germline, CDR1 is MNHEY and CDR2 is SMNVEV (reference sequence). This CDR3 is 16 amino acids long.

CDR3 amino acids: CASSPTSGRQGDTQYF. The DNA for the CDR3 is TGCGCCAGCAGTCCAACTAGCGGGAGGCAAGGGGATACGCAGTATTTT. This chain uses TRBV4-1 with TRBJ2-3; 12 bases match TRBD2. With V trimmed by 6 bases and J by 6 bases, 10 bases remained unmatched. Germline V gene data show CDR1 as MGHRA and CDR2 as YSYEKL. The CDR3 loop spans 16 amino acids.

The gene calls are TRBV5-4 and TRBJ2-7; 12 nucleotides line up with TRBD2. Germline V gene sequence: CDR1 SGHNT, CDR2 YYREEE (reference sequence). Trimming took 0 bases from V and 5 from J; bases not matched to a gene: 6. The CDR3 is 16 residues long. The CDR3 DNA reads TGTGCCAGCAGCTTGGCCCTAGCGGGAGGGCTGAACGAGCAGTACTTC. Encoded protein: CASSLALAGGLNEQYF.

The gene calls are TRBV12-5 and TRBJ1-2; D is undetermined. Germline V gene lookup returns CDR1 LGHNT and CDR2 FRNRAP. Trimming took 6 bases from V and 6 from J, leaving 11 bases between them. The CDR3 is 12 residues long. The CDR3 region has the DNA TGTGCTAGTGGGCGGGCATCCCATGGCTACACCTTC. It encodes CASGRASHGYTF.

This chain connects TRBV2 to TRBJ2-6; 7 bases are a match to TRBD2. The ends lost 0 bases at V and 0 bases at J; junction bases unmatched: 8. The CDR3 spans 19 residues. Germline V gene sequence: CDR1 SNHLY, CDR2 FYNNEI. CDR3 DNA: TGTGCCAGCAGTGAAGCCGGGGGGTCCGGCGCCTCTGGGGCCAACGTCCTGACTTTC. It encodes CASSEAGGSGASGANVLTF.

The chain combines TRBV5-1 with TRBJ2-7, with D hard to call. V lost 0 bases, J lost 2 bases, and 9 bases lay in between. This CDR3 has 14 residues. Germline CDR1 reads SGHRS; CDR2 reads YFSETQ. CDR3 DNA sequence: TGCGCCAGCAGCTTGGACAGCCTTGCCTACGAGCAGTACTTC. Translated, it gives CASSLDSLAYEQYF.

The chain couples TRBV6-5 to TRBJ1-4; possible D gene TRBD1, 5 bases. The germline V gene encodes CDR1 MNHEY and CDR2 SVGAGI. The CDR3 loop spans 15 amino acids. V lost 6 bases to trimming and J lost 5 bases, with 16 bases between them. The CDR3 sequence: CASSDQGGENEKLFF. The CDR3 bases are TGTGCCAGCAGCGACCAGGGTGGCGAAAATGAAAAACTGTTTTTT.

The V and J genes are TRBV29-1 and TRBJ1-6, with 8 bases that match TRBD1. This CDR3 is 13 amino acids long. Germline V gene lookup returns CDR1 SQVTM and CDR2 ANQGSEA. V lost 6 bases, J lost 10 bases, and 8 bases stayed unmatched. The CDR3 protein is CSVTTGAGSPLHF. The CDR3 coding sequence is TGCAGCGTCACGACAGGGGCAGGCTCACCCCTCCACTTT.

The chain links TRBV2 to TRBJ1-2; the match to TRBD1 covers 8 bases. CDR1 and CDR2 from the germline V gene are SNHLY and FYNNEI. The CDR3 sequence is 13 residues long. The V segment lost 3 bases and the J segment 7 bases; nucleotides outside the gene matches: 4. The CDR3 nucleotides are TGTGCCAGCAGTGATAGGCAGGGGGCTGGCTACACCTTC. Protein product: CASSDRQGAGYTF.

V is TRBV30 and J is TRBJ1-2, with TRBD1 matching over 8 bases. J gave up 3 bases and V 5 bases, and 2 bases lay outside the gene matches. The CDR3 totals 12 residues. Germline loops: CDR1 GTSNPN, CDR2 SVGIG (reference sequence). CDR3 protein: CAWGTGDYGYTF. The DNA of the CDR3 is TGTGCCTGGGGGACAGGTGACTATGGCTACACCTTC.

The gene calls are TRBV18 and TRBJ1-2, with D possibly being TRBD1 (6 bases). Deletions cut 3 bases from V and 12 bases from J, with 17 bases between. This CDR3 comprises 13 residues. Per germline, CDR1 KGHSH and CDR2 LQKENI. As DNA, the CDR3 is TGTGCCAGCTCACCCGAACTGCAGGGGTCCCACACCTTC. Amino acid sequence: CASSPELQGSHTF. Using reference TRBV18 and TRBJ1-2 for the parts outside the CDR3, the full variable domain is NAGVMQNPRHLVRRRGQEARLRCSPMKGHSHVYWYRQLPEEGLKFMVYLQKENIIDESGMPKERFSAEFPKEGPSILRIQQVVRGDSAAYFCASSPELQGSHTFGSGTRLTVV.

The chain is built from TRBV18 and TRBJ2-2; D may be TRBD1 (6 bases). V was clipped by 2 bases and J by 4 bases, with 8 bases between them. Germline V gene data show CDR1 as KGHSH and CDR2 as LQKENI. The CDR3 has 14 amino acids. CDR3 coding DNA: TGTGCCAGCTCACCAGGGGGCAGCACCGGGGAGCTGTTTTTT. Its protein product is CASSPGGSTGELFF.

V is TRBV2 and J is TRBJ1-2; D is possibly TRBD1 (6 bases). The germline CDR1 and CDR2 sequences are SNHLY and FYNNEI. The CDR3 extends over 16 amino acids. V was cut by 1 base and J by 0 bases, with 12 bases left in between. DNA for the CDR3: TGTGCCAGCAGTGAAGACAGGACAGACGCTAACTATGGCTACACCTTC. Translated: CASSEDRTDANYGYTF. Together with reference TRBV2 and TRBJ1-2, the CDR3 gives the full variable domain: EPEVTQTPSHQVTQMGQEVILRCVPISNHLYFYWYRQILGQKVEFLVSFYNNEISEKSEIFDDQFSVERPDGSNFTLKIRSTKLEDSAMYFCASSEDRTDANYGYTFGSGTRLTVV.

CDR3 nucleotides: TGTGCCAGCAGGCACAGGGGCCCCATGAACACTGAAGCTTTCTTT. This encodes CASRHRGPMNTEAFF. V gene TRBV27 combines with J gene TRBJ1-1; 7 bases match TRBD1. Germline CDR1 is MNHEY and CDR2 is SMNVEV (reference sequence). The CDR3 has 15 amino acids. J lost 0 bases, V lost 6 bases, and 7 bases had no gene match.

This chain's CDR3 is CASSLSPGDYGYTF. The DNA for the CDR3 is TGTGCCAGCAGCCTGTCCCCAGGGGACTATGGCTACACCTTC. This rearrangement joins TRBV5-5 to TRBJ1-2; a possible D gene is TRBD1 (6 bases). The CDR3 has 14 amino acids. Germline loops: CDR1 SGHKS, CDR2 YYEKEE (reference sequence). The V gene lost 4 bases and the J gene lost 3 bases, with 13 bases spanning the gap.